The T cell receptor (beta chain) under discussion was sequenced for a study of a mutant IDH1 vaccine in newly diagnosed glioma. Across the whole study: Treated individuals were 62.5% male and roughly 38% female, averaging approximately 40 years of age. Most had both radiotherapy and temozolomide beforehand; others had only one.

Measured with immunoSEQ multiplex PCR; TCRdb has only the in-frame clones, and not every one. The table lists over 45,000 clones, about 91% of them singletons. Germline CDR1 and CDR2: SGHRS and YFSETQ. This CDR3 is 15 amino acids long. The ends lost 1 base at V and 2 bases at J; junction bases unmatched: 5. Time point specified: baseline, week 1 (first vaccination visit). The treatment: pre-vaccination baseline after standard-of-care therapy. New astrocytomas of WHO grade 3 or 4 that were IDH1-mutant and ATRX-lost were found in the donors. Points from the study as a whole: Under 95% of patients showed vaccine-induced immune responses across multiple MHC alleles.

Sample share makes this clone medium-sized. What it recognizes is unknown. Sequencing used PBMCs, obtained from a glioma patient treated with radiotherapy, temozolomide or both. The V and J genes are TRBV5-1 and TRBJ1-2; 7 bases are shared with TRBD1. This sequence was found in a man aged 45-65 years with glioma. The CDR3 region has the DNA TGCGCCAGCAGCTTGAATCCACAGGGGAACTATGGCTACACCTTC. Amino acids: CASSLNPQGNYGYTF.